This TCR beta chain was documented in a study of T-cell reconstitution after alpha-beta-depleted transplantation in children. Overall study results and limits: From newly produced T cells came most of the T-cell counts and diversity one year after transplant. After transplant, at about two months, alpha-beta T cells were reportedly derived from several hundred expanded graft clones. The origin of high day-60 TCRbeta diversity in some patients lay in surviving recipient T cells and thymic progenitors.

Details on this clonotype: Antigen: not known.

This CDR3 spans 18 amino acids. Trimming left V 8 bases short and J 4 bases short, with 28 bases between. Per germline, CDR1 SGHAT and CDR2 FQNNGV. Preparing the TCRbeta library involved the use of unique molecular identifiers. MiXCR was run by TCRdb on the PCR reads, yielding one entry per CDR3 protein. Of 440,000 or so distinct CDR3 sequences listed, 43% are singletons. The chain joins TRBV11-2 to TRBJ2-3; D gene unclear. This specimen consisted of PBMCs, obtained before TCRalphabeta/CD19-depleted stem cell transplant. This TCR was recovered from a girl aged 2-10 years with aplastic anemia, due to receive a stem cell transplant. The CDR3 bases are TGTGCCAGCTTGAACGACCGCCTCAGCCGTTTCTGCGCAGATACGCAGTATTTT. It translates to CASLNDRLSRFCADTQYF.